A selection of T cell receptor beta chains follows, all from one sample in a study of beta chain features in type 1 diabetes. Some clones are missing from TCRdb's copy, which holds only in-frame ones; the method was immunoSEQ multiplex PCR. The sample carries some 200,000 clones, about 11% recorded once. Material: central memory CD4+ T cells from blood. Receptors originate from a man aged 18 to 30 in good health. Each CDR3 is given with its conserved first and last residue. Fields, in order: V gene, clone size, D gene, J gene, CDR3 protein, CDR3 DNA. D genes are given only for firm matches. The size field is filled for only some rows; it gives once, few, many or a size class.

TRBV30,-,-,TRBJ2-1,CAWKPRGSYNEQFF,TGTGCCTGGAAGCCTAGAGGCTCCTACAATGAGCAGTTCTTC
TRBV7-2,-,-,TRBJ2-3,CASSLARRADTQYF,TGTGCCAGCAGCTTAGCGAGGCGTGCAGATACGCAGTATTTT
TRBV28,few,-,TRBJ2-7,CASSRPITSSYEQYF,TGTGCCAGCAGTCGGCCGATCACGAGCTCCTACGAGCAGTACTTC
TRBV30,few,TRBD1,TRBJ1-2,CAWSSSGQGGYGYTF,TGTGCCTGGAGTTCCTCAGGACAGGGGGGCTATGGCTACACCTTC
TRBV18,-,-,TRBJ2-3,CASRSGGDTQYF,TGTGCCAGCCGCTCCGGTGGGGATACGCAGTATTTT
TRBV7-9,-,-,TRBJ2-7,CASRFGSEQYF,TGTGCCAGCAGGTTTGGGAGCGAGCAGTACTTC
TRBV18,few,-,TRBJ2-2,CASSPPWQAGELFF,TGTGCCAGCTCACCACCGTGGCAGGCCGGGGAGCTGTTTTTT
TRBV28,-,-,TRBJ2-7,CASSLVLAYEQYF,TGTGCCAGCAGTTTGGTACTAGCCTACGAGCAGTACTTC
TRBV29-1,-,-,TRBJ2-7,CSVEELGALGYEQYF,TGCAGCGTTGAAGAGCTGGGGGCCCTTGGGTACGAGCAGTACTTC
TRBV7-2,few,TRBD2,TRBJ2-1,CASSGTSGSGNEQFF,TGTGCCAGCAGCGGGACTAGCGGGAGTGGGAATGAGCAGTTCTTC
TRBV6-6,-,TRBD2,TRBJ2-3,CASSRLAEYADTQYF,TGTGCCAGCAGTAGGCTAGCGGAGTACGCAGATACGCAGTATTTT
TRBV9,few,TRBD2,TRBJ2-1,CASSARTSGDYNEQFF,TGTGCCAGCAGCGCGCGGACTAGCGGAGATTACAATGAGCAGTTCTTC
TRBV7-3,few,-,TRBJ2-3,CASSLDRTDTQYF,TGTGCCAGCAGCTTAGACCGCACAGATACGCAGTATTTT
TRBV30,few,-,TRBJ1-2,CAWSGWNSPGGLTGGYTF,TGTGCCTGGAGTGGCTGGAACTCCCCTGGGGGACTAACGGGTGGCTACACCTTC